The rows below give T cell receptor beta chains drawn from one sample of a study of control samples from healthy donors and cancer patients. Produced via immunoSEQ multiplex PCR; TCRdb's table is partial and in-frame only. The sample holds roughly 200,000 clones, about 93% seen once. Sequencing used blood. The receptors derive from a man aged 18-30 years in good health. The CDR3 runs from the conserved cysteine through the conserved F or W. Each record gives: D gene, V gene, clone size, J gene, CDR3 protein, CDR3 DNA. The D gene is left open where the match is weak. A clone size is listed for some rows: how often the clone was seen (once, few, many), or a class if it is expanded.

TRBD1	TRBV6-6	-	TRBJ2-2	CASSYSGTGDGELFF	TGTGCCAGCAGTTACTCAGGGACAGGGGACGGGGAGCTGTTTTTT
TRBD1	TRBV2	-	TRBJ1-1	CASSGGQVSTEAFF	TGTGCCAGCAGTGGAGGACAGGTGAGCACTGAAGCTTTCTTT
-	TRBV2	-	TRBJ1-1	CASGRQERTEAFF	TGTGCCAGCGGACGACAGGAAAGGACTGAAGCTTTCTTT
-	TRBV9	-	TRBJ2-3	CASGEGDSCTDTQYF	TGTGCCAGCGGGGAGGGGGACTCTTGCACAGATACGCAGTATTTT
-	TRBV27	-	TRBJ2-1	CASRTAGNEQFF	TGTGCCAGCAGAACCGCGGGGAATGAGCAGTTCTTC
TRBD1	TRBV28	-	TRBJ1-4	CASSRPGTAVNEKLFF	TGTGCCAGCAGTCGTCCCGGGACAGCCGTTAATGAAAAACTGTTTTTT
-	TRBV25-1	once	TRBJ2-7	CASSHQGYEQYF	TGTGCCAGCTCCCACCAGGGTTACGAGCAGTACTTC
-	TRBV2	-	TRBJ1-5	CASSPLGGFKDQPQHF	TGTGCCAGCAGCCCTCTGGGAGGGTTCAAGGATCAGCCCCAGCATTTT
TRBD1	TRBV7-2	-	TRBJ1-2	CASSLEDRAGGYTF	TGTGCCAGCAGCTTAGAGGACAGGGCAGGCGGCTACACCTTC
TRBD2	TRBV2	-	TRBJ2-7	CASSRRLAGVEQYF	TGTGCCAGCAGCCGTAGACTAGCGGGGGTTGAGCAGTACTTC
-	TRBV29-1	-	TRBJ2-7	CSCKTATYEQYF	TGCAGCTGTAAGACAGCCACCTACGAGCAGTACTTC
-	TRBV25-1	-	TRBJ1-4	CASSEVGTANEKLFF	TGTGCCAGCAGTGAAGTAGGGACGGCTAATGAAAAACTGTTTTTT
-	TRBV25-1	once	TRBJ1-2	CASSESPYNYGYTF	TGTGCCAGCAGTGAAAGCCCCTATAACTATGGCTACACCTTC
TRBD1	TRBV7-9	once	TRBJ1-1	CASSPWTGGTNTEAFF	TGTGCCAGCAGCCCTTGGACAGGGGGGACGAACACTGAAGCTTTCTTT
-	TRBV29-1	-	TRBJ2-5	CSVEERRERQETQYF	TGCAGCGTTGAAGAAAGAAGGGAGAGGCAAGAGACCCAGTACTTC
TRBD2	TRBV4-2	-	TRBJ2-4	CASSPELIPSVGGTLAKNIQYF	TGTGCCAGCAGCCCCGAACTGATTCCCTCGGTCGGGGGGACTTTAGCCAAAAACATTCAGTACTTC
-	TRBV5-5	-	TRBJ2-7	CASSSGTTSYEQYF	TGTGCCAGCAGCTCCGGGACAACCTCCTACGAGCAGTACTTC
TRBD1	TRBV27	-	TRBJ1-2	CASSSGRGNYGYTF	TGTGCCAGCAGTTCCGGCAGGGGGAACTATGGCTACACCTTC
-	TRBV27	-	TRBJ1-6	CASSTQVHSPLHF	TGTGCCAGCAGTACCCAGGTCCATTCACCCCTCCACTTT
-	TRBV18	-	TRBJ1-1	CASSPYEGSEAFF	TGTGCCAGCTCCCCTTACGAGGGGTCTGAAGCTTTCTTT
TRBD1	TRBV5-4	-	TRBJ2-1	CASSFDRAYNEQFF	TGTGCCAGCAGCTTTGACAGGGCTTACAATGAGCAGTTCTTC
TRBD1	TRBV10-3	-	TRBJ2-4	CAISERDSLAKNIQYF	TGTGCCATCAGTGAACGGGACAGTCTAGCCAAAAACATTCAGTACTTC
-	TRBV30	-	TRBJ2-5	CAWSVYETQYF	TGTGCCTGGAGTGTATACGAGACCCAGTACTTC
-	TRBV24-1	-	TRBJ2-7	CATSDPRRYEQYF	TGTGCCACCAGTGATCCCCGTCGGTACGAGCAGTACTTC
-	TRBV10-1	-	TRBJ1-6	CASSEDSRGPLHF	TGCGCCAGCAGTGAGGACAGTCGGGGACCCCTCCACTTT
TRBD2	TRBV5-1	-	TRBJ2-6	CASSTSGTTSGANVLTF	TGCGCCAGCAGCACCTCCGGGACTACCTCTGGGGCCAACGTCCTGACTTTC
TRBD1	TRBV30	-	TRBJ2-7	CAWSTGQVYEQYF	TGTGCCTGGAGTACCGGACAGGTATACGAGCAGTACTTC
TRBD1	TRBV11-1	-	TRBJ1-2	CASSGTGSYGYTF	TGTGCCAGCAGCGGGACAGGGAGCTATGGCTACACCTTC
-	TRBV5-1	-	TRBJ1-4	CASSLVALNEKLFF	TGCGCCAGCAGCTTGGTTGCACTTAATGAAAAACTGTTTTTT
-	TRBV6-1	-	TRBJ1-5	CASSEQENQPQHF	TGTGCCAGCAGTGAACAGGAAAATCAGCCCCAGCATTTT
-	TRBV28	-	TRBJ1-2	CASSLPGNYGYTF	TGTGCCAGCAGTTTACCGGGGAACTATGGCTACACCTTC